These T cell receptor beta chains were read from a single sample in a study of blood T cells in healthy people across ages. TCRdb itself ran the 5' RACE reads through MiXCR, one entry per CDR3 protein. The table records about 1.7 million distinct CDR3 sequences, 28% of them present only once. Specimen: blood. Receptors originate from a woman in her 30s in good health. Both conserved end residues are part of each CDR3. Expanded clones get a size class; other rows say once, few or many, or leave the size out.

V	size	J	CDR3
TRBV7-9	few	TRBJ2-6	CASSSSGSGGANVLTF
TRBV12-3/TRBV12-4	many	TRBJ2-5	CASRREYGETQYF
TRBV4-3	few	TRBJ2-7	CASSQGTSDLNEQYF
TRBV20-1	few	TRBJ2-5	CSARGTRGSEETQYF
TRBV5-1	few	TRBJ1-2	CASRFSGTAYGYTF
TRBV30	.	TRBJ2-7	CAWSRDSLSSYEQYF
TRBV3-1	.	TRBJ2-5	CASSRDRRFQYF
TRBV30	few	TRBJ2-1	CAWSELAGGPLFF
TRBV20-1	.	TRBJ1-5	CSATDTRQPNQPQHF
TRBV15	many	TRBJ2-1	CATSSPLAVTYNEQFF
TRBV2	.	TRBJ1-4	CASTRNSGVWGTNEKLFF
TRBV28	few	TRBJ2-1	CASTLRGPAVYDEQFF
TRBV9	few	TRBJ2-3	CASSVRRGREETDTQYF
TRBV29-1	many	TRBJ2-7	CSVEGPSGGNTYEQYF
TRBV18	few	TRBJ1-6	CASSNVAGGNSPLHF
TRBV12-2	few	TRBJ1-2	CASRSIGAQGGVDGYTF
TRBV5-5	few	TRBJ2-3	CASSLDVGDTQYF
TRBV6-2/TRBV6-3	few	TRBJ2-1	CASTNPGLANEQFF
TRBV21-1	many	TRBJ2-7	CASRWGRYPYEQYF
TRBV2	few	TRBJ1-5	CASSGTGVNQPQHF
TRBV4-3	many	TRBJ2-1	CASSQGRGAYNEQFF
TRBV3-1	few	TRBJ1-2	CASSRGQGHYGYTF
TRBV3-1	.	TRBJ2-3	CASSQTSRADTQYF
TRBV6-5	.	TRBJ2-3	CAGMQGTDTQYF
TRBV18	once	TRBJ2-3	CASSPFSSGSGTDTQYF
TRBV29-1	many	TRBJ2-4	CSVEVRERINIQYF
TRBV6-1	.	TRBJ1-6	CASSEVAQNSPLHF
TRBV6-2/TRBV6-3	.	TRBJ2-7	CASSYSTGTTYEQYF
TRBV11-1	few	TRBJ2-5	CASGGQMWTQYF
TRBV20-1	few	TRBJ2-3	CSASELAISTDTQYF
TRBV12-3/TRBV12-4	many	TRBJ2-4	CASSFARRSGEQYF
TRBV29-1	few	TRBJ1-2	CSVGHRGGPRGYTF
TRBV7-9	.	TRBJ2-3	CASSLARGAYGSTDTQYF
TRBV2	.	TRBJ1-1	CASRFDRHHEAFF
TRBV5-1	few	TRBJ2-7	CASSWGTGVYEQYF
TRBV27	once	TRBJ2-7	CASSLTSSNLYEQYF
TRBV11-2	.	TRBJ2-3	CASSFYRADTQYF
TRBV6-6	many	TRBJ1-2	CASSYSPPQYYGYTF
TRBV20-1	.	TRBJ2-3	CSARSPWTSGSTDTQYF
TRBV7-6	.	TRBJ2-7	CASSLVQGRGYEQYF
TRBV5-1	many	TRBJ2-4	CASSPGTSGSLAKNIQYF
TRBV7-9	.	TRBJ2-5	CSSSLEGGPGIQETQYF
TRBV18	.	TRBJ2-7	CASSRSQDISYNEQYF
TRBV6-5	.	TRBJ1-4	CASMGGRINEKLFF
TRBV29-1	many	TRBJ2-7	CSVGSGYEQYF
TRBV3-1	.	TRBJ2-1	CASSPLGESVYNEQFF